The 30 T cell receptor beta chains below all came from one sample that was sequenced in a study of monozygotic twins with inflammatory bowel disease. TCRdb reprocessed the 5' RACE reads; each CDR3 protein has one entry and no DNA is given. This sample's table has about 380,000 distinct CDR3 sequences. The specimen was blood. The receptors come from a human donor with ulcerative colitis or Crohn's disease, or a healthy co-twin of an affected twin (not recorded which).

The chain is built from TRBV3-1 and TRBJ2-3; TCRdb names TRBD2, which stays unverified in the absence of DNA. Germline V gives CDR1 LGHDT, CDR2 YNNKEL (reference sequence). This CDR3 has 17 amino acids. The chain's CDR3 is CASSQATRDYYTDTQYF.

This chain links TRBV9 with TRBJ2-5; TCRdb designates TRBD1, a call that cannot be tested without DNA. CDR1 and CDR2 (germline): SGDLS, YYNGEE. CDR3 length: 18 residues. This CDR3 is CASSVGSTPDSHTETQYF. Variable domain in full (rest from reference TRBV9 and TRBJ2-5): DSGVTQTPKHLITATGQRVTLRCSPRSGDLSVYWYQQSLDQGLQFLIQYYNGEERAKGNILERFSAQQFPDLHSELNLSSLELGDSALYFCASSVGSTPDSHTETQYFGPGTRLLVL.

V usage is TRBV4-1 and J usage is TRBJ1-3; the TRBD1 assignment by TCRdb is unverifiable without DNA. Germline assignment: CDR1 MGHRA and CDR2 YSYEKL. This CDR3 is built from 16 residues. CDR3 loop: CASSPRGLGSGNTIYF.

This chain's CDR3 is CASSLGGQYNSPLHF. The chain employs TRBV7-2 and TRBJ1-6; the TCRdb call, TRBD1, lacks DNA for checking. This CDR3 is built from 15 residues. Per the germline V gene, CDR1 is SGHTA and CDR2 is FQGNSA.

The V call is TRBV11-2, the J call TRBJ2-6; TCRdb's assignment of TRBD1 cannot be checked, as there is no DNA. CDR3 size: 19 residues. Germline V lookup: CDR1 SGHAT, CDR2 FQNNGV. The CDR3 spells CASRGTGLLIGSGANVLTF.

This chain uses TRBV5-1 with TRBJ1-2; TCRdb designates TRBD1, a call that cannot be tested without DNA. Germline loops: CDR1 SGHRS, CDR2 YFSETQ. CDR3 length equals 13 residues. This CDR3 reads CASRPLTNYGYTF.

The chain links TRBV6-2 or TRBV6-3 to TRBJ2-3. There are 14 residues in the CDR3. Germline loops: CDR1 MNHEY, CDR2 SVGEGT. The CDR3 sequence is CASIQEWGTDTQYF.

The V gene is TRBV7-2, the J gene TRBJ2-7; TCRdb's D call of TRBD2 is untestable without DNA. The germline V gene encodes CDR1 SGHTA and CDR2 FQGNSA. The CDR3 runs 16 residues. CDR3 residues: CASSLGRAGHSYEQYF.

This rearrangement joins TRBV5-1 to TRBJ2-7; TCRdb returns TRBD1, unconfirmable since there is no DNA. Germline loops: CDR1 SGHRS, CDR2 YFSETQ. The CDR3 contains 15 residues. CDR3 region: CASSLEVAGYQGQYF.

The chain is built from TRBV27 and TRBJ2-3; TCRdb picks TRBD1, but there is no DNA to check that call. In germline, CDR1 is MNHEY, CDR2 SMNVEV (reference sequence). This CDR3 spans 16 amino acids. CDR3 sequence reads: CASSPLRTGLLDTQYF.

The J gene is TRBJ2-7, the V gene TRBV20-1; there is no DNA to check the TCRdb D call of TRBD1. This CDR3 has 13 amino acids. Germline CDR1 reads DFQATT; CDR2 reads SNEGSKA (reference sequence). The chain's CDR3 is CSSPGQGDYEQYF.

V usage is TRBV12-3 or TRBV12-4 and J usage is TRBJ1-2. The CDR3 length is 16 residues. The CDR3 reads CASSLLGSHGSYGYTF.

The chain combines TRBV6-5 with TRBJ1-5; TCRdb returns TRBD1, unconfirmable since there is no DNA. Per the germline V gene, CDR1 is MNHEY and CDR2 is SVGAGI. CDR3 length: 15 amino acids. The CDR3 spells CASSYGPGENQPQHF.

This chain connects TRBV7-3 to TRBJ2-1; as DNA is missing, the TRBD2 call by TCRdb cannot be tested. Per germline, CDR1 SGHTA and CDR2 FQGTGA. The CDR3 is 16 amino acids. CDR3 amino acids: CASSSQGLAGYNEQFF.

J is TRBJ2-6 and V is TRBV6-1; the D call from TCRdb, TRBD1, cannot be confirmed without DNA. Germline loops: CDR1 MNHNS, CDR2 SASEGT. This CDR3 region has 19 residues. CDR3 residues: CASRNYPGQGLSGANVLTF.

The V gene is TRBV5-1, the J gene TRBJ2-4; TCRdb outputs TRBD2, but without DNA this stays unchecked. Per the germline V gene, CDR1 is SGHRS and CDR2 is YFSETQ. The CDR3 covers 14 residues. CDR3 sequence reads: CASSLGPSQPIQYF. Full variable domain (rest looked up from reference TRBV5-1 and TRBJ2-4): KAGVTQTPRYLIKTRGQQVTLSCSPISGHRSVSWYQQTPGQGLQFLFEYFSETQRNKGNFPGRFSGRQFSNSRSEMNVSTLELGDSALYLCASSLGPSQPIQYFGAGTRLSVL.

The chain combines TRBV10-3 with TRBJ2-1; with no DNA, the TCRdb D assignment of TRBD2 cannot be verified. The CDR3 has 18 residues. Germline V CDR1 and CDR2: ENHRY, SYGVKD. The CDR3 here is CAISESLLAGGLGNEQFF.

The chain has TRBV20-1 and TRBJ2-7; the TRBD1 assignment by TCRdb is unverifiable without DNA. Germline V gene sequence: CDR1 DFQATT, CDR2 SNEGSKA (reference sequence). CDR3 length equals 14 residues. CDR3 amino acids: CSADRQGGGYEQYF.

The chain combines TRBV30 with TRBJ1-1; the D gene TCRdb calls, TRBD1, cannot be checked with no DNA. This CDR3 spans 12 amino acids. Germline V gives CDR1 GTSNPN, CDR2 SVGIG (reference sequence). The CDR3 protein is CAWTQGSTEAFF. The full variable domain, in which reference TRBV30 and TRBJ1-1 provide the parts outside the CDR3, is SQTIHQWPATLVQPVGSPLSLECTVEGTSNPNLYWYRQAAGRGLQLLFYSVGIGQISSEVPQNLSASRPQDRQFILSSKKLLLSDSGFYLCAWTQGSTEAFFGQGTRLTVV.

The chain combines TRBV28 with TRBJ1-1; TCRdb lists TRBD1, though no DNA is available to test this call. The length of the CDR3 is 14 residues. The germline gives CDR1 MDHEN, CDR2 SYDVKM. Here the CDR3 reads CASSIPRGNTEAFF.

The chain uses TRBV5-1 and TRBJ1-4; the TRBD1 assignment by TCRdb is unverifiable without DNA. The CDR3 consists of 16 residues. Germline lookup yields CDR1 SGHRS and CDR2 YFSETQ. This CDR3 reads CASSLEQGRANEKLFF.

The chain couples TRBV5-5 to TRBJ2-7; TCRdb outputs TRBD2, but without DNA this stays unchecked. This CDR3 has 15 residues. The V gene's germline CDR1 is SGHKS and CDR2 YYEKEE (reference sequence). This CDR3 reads CASSSVGGASYEQYF.

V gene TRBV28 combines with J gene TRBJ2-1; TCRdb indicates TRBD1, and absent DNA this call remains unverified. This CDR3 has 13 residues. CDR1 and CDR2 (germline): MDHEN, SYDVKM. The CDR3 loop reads CASRGAGSNEQFF. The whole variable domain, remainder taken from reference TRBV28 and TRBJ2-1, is DVKVTQSSRYLVKRTGEKVFLECVQDMDHENMFWYRQDPGLGLRLIYFSYDVKMKEKGDIPEGYSVSREKKERFSLILESASTNQTSMYLCASRGAGSNEQFFGPGTRLTVL.

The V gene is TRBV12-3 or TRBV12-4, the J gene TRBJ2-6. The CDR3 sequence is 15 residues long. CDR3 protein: CASSPHDSGANVLTF.

The CDR3 protein is CAIGQASEQYF. This chain joins TRBV6-2 or TRBV6-3 and TRBJ2-7; TCRdb designates TRBD1, a call that cannot be tested without DNA. Germline V gives CDR1 MNHEY, CDR2 SVGEGT. The CDR3 is 11 residues long.

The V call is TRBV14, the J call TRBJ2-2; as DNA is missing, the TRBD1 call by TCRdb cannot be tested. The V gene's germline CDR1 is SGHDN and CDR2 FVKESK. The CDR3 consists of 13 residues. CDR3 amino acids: CASSPRYTGELFF. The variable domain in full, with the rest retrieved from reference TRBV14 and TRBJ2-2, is EAGVTQFPSHSVIEKGQTVTLRCDPISGHDNLYWYRRVMGKEIKFLLHFVKESKQDESGMPNNRFLAERTGGTYSTLKVQPAELEDSGVYFCASSPRYTGELFFGEGSRLTVL.

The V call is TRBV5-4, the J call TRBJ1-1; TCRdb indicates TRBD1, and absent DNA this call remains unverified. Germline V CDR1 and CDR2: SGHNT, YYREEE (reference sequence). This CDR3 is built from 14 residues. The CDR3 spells CASSFDRVSTEAFF.

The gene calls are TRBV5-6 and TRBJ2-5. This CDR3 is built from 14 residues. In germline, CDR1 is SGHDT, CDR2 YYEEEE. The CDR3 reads CASSLRSVRETQYF.

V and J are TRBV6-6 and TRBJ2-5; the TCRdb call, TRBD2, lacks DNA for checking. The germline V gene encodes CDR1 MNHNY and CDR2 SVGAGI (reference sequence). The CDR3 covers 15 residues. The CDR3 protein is CASSPTSGGVGTQYF.

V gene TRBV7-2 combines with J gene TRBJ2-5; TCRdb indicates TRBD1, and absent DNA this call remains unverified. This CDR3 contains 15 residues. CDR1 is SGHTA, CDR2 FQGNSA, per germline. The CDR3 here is CASSLTRGEQETQYF.